This T cell receptor (beta chain) was sequenced during a study of Graves' ophthalmopathy and Graves' hyperthyroidism. As the template, RNA transcripts were used to amplify TCR beta CDR3 regions. Scientists carried out first-round RT-PCR using HTBI primers and then a second-round multiplex PCR. Using its own MiXCR run on the multiplex PCR reads, TCRdb lists one record per CDR3 protein. Here the sample spans hundreds of thousands of distinct CDR3 sequences, approximately 21% being singletons. The length of the CDR3 is 14 residues. Germline CDR1 and CDR2: GTSNPN and SVGIG (reference sequence). Trimming shortened V by 4 bases and J by 6 bases, and 17 bases separated the two germline ends.

Material: peripheral blood. This TCR was recovered from a young woman with stable Graves' hyperthyroidism. The genes are TRBV30 and TRBJ2-3; a possible D gene is TRBD2 (6 bases). The CDR3 loop reads CAWTATRVSDTQYF. The CDR3 DNA reads TGTGCCTGGACCGCGACTAGAGTGAGTGATACGCAGTATTTT.